This T cell receptor beta chain was sequenced in a study of cytomegalovirus exposure and HLA in healthy donors. Comments on this clone: Its antigen is undetermined.

General observations from the study: In vitro, a few CMV-associated chains proved specific for CMV antigens. Most TCR sequences were rare, but some public TCRs occurred in many donors.

TCRdb's table, derived via immunoSEQ multiplex PCR, lists solely in-frame clones and lacks some. Of 50,000 or so clones listed, about 91% were seen once; the top ten hold 2% to 2.5%. Unmatched junction bases numbered 2, after V lost 5 bases and J lost 1 base. The CDR3 is 14 residues long. Germline V gene lookup returns CDR1 SGHTA and CDR2 FQGTGA. This chain connects TRBV7-3 to TRBJ2-3; 8 nucleotides agree with TRBD2. The clonotype comes from a woman under 40 in good health and CMV-seronegative. Source material: PBMCs. CDR3 amino acids: CASSQTSGTDTQYF. In DNA form, the CDR3 reads TGTGCCAGCAGCCAGACTAGCGGCACAGATACGCAGTATTTT.